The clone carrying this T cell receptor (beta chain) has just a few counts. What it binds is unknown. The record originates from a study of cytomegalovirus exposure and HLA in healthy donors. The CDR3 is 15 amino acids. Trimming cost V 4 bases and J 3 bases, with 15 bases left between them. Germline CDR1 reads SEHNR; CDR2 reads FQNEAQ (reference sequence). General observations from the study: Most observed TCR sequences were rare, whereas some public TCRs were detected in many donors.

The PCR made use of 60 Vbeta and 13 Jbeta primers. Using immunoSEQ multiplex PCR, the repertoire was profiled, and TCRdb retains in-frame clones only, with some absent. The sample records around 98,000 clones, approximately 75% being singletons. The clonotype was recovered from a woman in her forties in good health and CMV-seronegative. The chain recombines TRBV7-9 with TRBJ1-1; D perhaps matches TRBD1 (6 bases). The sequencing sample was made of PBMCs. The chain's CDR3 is CASSSHRVADTEAFF. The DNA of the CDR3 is TGTGCCAGCAGCTCCCACAGGGTGGCTGACACTGAAGCTTTCTTT. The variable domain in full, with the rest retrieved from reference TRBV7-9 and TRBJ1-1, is DTGVSQNPRHKITKRGQNVTFRCDPISEHNRLYWYRQTLGQGPEFLTYFQNEAQLEKSRLLSDRFSAERPKGSFSTLEIQRTEQGDSAMYLCASSSHRVADTEAFFGQGTRLTVV.